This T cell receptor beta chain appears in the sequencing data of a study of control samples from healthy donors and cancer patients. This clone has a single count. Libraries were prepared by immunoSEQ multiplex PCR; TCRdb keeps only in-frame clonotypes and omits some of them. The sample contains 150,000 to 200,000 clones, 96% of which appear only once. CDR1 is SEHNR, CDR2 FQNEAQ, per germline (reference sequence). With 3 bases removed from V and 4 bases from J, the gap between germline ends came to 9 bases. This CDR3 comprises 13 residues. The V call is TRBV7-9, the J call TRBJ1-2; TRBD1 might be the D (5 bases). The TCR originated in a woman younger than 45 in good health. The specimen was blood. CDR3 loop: CASSFPGSYGYTF. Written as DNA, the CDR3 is TGTGCCAGCAGCTTCCCAGGGAGCTATGGCTACACCTTC.